These 9 T cell receptor beta chains share one sample of origin, sequenced in a study of lymphopenia after photon versus proton radiotherapy. Here immunoSEQ multiplex PCR was the method, and the copy in TCRdb shows in-frame clones only, minus some. The data contain around 42,000 clones, roughly 87% of them singletons. The sample was peripheral blood, taken from a patient treated with photon-based radiotherapy. The receptor source for this set is a man in his forties with gastric cancer.

The genes are TRBV11-2 and TRBJ2-2, with 10 bases aligning to TRBD1. Germline V gene sequence: CDR1 SGHAT, CDR2 FQNNGV. The CDR3 runs to 15 residues. V was pared by 4 bases and J by 5 bases, with 4 bases of the junction left unmatched. Here the CDR3 reads CASSSGQGGTGELFF. The CDR3 nucleotides read TGTGCCAGCAGCTCCGGACAGGGGGGGACCGGGGAGCTGTTTTTT.

The chain links TRBV7-9 to TRBJ1-4; possible D gene TRBD1, 6 bases. Germline-derived CDR1 and CDR2 are SEHNR and FQNEAQ (reference sequence). The CDR3 covers 13 residues. Trimming removed 7 bases from V and 3 bases from J, with 9 bases in between. CDR3 region: CASNRQANEKLFF. CDR3 DNA sequence: TGTGCCAGCAACCGACAGGCTAATGAAAAACTGTTTTTT. The whole variable domain, filled in from reference TRBV7-9 and TRBJ1-4, reads DTGVSQNPRHKITKRGQNVTFRCDPISEHNRLYWYRQTLGQGPEFLTYFQNEAQLEKSRLLSDRFSAERPKGSFSTLEIQRTEQGDSAMYLCASNRQANEKLFFGSGTQLSVL.

The chain has TRBV7-9 and TRBJ1-6; a possible D gene is TRBD1 (5 bases). From germline, CDR1 is SEHNR and CDR2 FQNEAQ (reference sequence). CDR3 length: 16 amino acids. Deletions cut 8 bases from V and 4 bases from J, with 18 bases between. CDR3 sequence reads: CASGRGRSTYNSPLHF. The CDR3 DNA follows: TGTGCCAGCGGCCGGGGGAGGAGCACTTATAATTCACCCCTCCACTTT.

V usage is TRBV18 and J usage is TRBJ2-3; D unclear. Trimming took off 0 bases at V and 0 bases at J, with 1 base between the two ends. The germline V gene encodes CDR1 KGHSH and CDR2 LQKENI. This CDR3 contains 13 residues. The CDR3 loop is CASSPPSTDTQYF. DNA of the CDR3: TGTGCCAGCTCACCACCCAGCACAGATACGCAGTATTTT.

V and J are TRBV14 and TRBJ1-1, with 8 bases identical to TRBD1. Looked up from germline, CDR1 is SGHDN and CDR2 is FVKESK. Losses at the gene ends were 1 base for V and 8 bases for J; bases not matched to a gene: 9. The CDR3 consists of 15 residues. This CDR3 is CASSQGLPRGPEAFF. The CDR3 DNA sequence: TGTGCCAGCAGCCAAGGACTCCCCAGGGGGCCAGAAGCTTTCTTT.

Only a few counts were recorded for this clone. J is TRBJ2-5 and V is TRBV29-1; 8 nucleotides line up with TRBD1. Germline V gene lookup returns CDR1 SQVTM and CDR2 ANQGSEA. There are 14 residues in the CDR3. V was clipped by 1 base and J by 4 bases; unmatched bases: 5. The CDR3 DNA follows: TGCAGCGTTGAAGGGGGTCAGGGGGCAGAGACCCAGTACTTC. Translated: CSVEGGQGAETQYF.

The CDR3 DNA follows: TGTGCCAGCAGCAAATGGGACAAGCACACTGGAAACACCATATATTTT. It codes for CASSKWDKHTGNTIYF. This chain joins TRBV7-9 and TRBJ1-3; tentative D call: TRBD1 (6 bases). V gave up 5 bases and J gave up 2 bases, with 16 bases separating them. CDR1 and CDR2 from the germline V gene are SEHNR and FQNEAQ (reference sequence). The CDR3 consists of 16 residues.

The chain couples TRBV11-2 to TRBJ2-2; D is possibly TRBD2 (5 bases). This CDR3 contains 15 residues. The V end was cut by 1 base, the J end by 4 bases, with 10 bases between. Germline values: CDR1 SGHAT, CDR2 FQNNGV. The CDR3 sequence: CASSLVGSGTGELFF. The CDR3 region has the DNA TGTGCCAGCAGCTTAGTCGGAAGCGGCACCGGGGAGCTGTTTTTT.

This CDR3 is CASSLGGDTGELFF. The CDR3 DNA reads TGTGCCAGCTCCCTTGGGGGTGACACCGGGGAGCTGTTTTTT. This chain joins TRBV7-3 and TRBJ2-2; D tentatively reads TRBD1 or TRBD2 (5 bases each). Trimming stripped 8 bases from V and 3 bases from J, with 13 bases between. This CDR3 comprises 14 residues. Germline assignment: CDR1 SGHTA and CDR2 FQGTGA.